Below, 21 T cell receptor beta chains from the same sample are listed, as sequenced in a study of blood T cell repertoires in COVID-19. Clones were sequenced by immunoSEQ multiplex PCR, and TCRdb holds only the in-frame ones, with some missing. Here the sample spans 180,000 or so clones, roughly 86% being singletons. The sample was peripheral blood. These receptors all stem from a woman aged 80 or over in a cohort sampled during active or convalescent COVID-19.

The chain employs TRBV19 and TRBJ1-5, with D tentatively TRBD1 (5 bases). Germline CDR1 is LNHDA and CDR2 is SQIVND (reference sequence). The CDR3 is 16 amino acids. V lost 3 bases and J lost 0, with 12 bases in between. CDR3 nucleotides: TGTGCCAGTAGTATTCGACAGTACGATAGCAATCAGCCCCAGCATTTT. Translated, it gives CASSIRQYDSNQPQHF.

This clone was seen a single time. This sequence joins TRBV19 and TRBJ1-2; 8 nucleotides match TRBD1. The V gene end was trimmed by 5 bases and the J gene end by 11 bases; junction bases not matched to a gene: 7. Germline CDR1 reads LNHDA; CDR2 reads SQIVND (reference sequence). The CDR3 loop spans 12 amino acids. This CDR3 is CASSPGQGAYTF. CDR3 sequence (DNA): TGTGCCAGTAGTCCAGGACAGGGAGCATACACCTTC.

V is TRBV6-4 and J is TRBJ2-1; 7 nucleotides align to TRBD2. Germline CDR1 MRHNA, CDR2 SNTAGT. V trimming: 4 bases; J trimming: 6 bases; junction bases outside the gene matches: 15. The CDR3 covers 17 residues. CDR3 in DNA: TGTGCCAGCAGTGTTGAGGGGACGGGGGGAAGATTCAATGAGCAGTTCTTC. It encodes CASSVEGTGGRFNEQFF.

CDR3 bases: TGTGCCTGGACGGGGACAGGGGGAACCGGGGAGCTGTTTTTT. This encodes CAWTGTGGTGELFF. This chain joins TRBV30 and TRBJ2-2; 11 bases align to TRBD1. Per germline, CDR1 GTSNPN and CDR2 SVGIG (reference sequence). V shed 4 bases, J shed 5 bases, and the junction held 3 bases outside the gene matches. The CDR3 is 14 residues long.

The chain is built from TRBV11-3 and TRBJ2-5; a possible D gene is TRBD1 (6 bases). Germline CDR1 SGHNT, CDR2 YENEEA. The CDR3 covers 15 residues. V was pared by 4 bases and J by 2 bases, with 14 bases between. CDR3 region: CASSSPFTGQETQYF. CDR3 nucleotide sequence: TGTGCCAGCAGCTCCCCATTTACAGGGCAAGAGACCCAGTACTTC.

This clone was observed a few times. The chain recombines TRBV18 with TRBJ1-2; 9 bases map to TRBD1. The CDR3 length is 13 residues. Looked up from germline, CDR1 is KGHSH and CDR2 is LQKENI. V gave up 3 bases and J gave up 4 bases; unmatched junction bases: 0. CDR3 coding DNA: TGTGCCAGCTCACCGGGACAGGGCTATGGCTACACCTTC. It is translated as CASSPGQGYGYTF.

The rearrangement joins TRBV28 to TRBJ1-3; 7 nucleotides agree with TRBD1. V was pared by 2 bases and J by 4 bases, with 5 bases of the junction left unmatched. The V gene's germline CDR1 is MDHEN and CDR2 SYDVKM. The CDR3 consists of 15 residues. Written as DNA, the CDR3 is TGTGCCAGCAGTTTAAGGGGGCGTTCGGGAAACACCATATATTTT. This codes for CASSLRGRSGNTIYF.

This clone has just one count. The chain is built from TRBV10-3 and TRBJ2-7, with D uncertain. V lost 6 bases and J lost 2, with 11 bases in between. CDR3 length equals 13 residues. Germline loops: CDR1 ENHRY, CDR2 SYGVKD. CDR3 bases: TGTGCCATCAGACCGGCAGGAACCTACGAGCAGTACGTC. Translated, it gives CAIRPAGTYEQYV.

The rearrangement joins TRBV5-1 to TRBJ2-1; D may be TRBD2 (6 bases). The germline V and J ends were trimmed by 0 bases and 10 bases, with 17 bases remaining between them. The CDR3 is 15 residues long. Per germline, CDR1 SGHRS and CDR2 YFSETQ. For the CDR3, the DNA is TGCGCCAGCAGCTTGGGTTACGGGGGACCGGAGGAGCAGTTCTTC. It codes for CASSLGYGGPEEQFF.

The J gene is TRBJ2-7, the V gene TRBV5-1, with a weak D call TRBD2 (5 bases). This CDR3 region has 14 residues. Looked up from germline, CDR1 is SGHRS and CDR2 is YFSETQ. Between the trimmed V and J ends, which lost 4 bases and 7 bases, there was a span of 18 bases. In nucleotides, the CDR3 is TGCGCCAGCAGCACGTACGAGGTCTCGGGGGAGCAGTACTTC. As protein: CASSTYEVSGEQYF.

The chain uses TRBV15 and TRBJ2-7; 7 nucleotides agree with TRBD1. The germline gives CDR1 LNHNV, CDR2 YYDKDF (reference sequence). V lost 4 bases and J lost 0; bases outside the gene matches: 9. CDR3 length equals 16 residues. The CDR3: CATSTNRGPSSYEQYF. CDR3 nucleotide sequence: TGTGCCACCAGCACAAACAGGGGTCCTAGCTCCTACGAGCAGTACTTC.

The gene calls are TRBV2 and TRBJ1-2; 11 nucleotides line up with TRBD1. Trimming took 11 bases from V and 2 from J; bases not matched to a gene: 1. The length of the CDR3 is 12 residues. Germline CDR1 reads SNHLY; CDR2 reads FYNNEI. In DNA, the CDR3 is TGTGCCGGGGACAGGGGGAACTATGGCTACACCTTC. Translated, it gives CAGDRGNYGYTF.

The chain uses TRBV30 and TRBJ2-6; no clear D gene. V was shortened by 4 bases and J by 19 bases, with 20 bases between the two germline ends. Looked up from germline, CDR1 is GTSNPN and CDR2 is SVGIG (reference sequence). This CDR3 has 12 residues. CDR3 nucleotides: TGTGCCTGGAAACCGTCCTCCCCACTTGTTACTTTC. Translated: CAWKPSSPLVTF.

V usage is TRBV3-1 (or the pseudogene TRBV3-2) and J usage is TRBJ1-4; D might be TRBD1 (5 bases). CDR1 is LGHDT and CDR2 is YNNKEL in the germline V gene (reference sequence). The CDR3 runs 16 residues. Trimming removed 1 base at V and 3 bases at J, with 12 bases between. The CDR3 here is CASSQGTGVANEKLFF. Here the CDR3 DNA reads TGTGCCAGCAGCCAAGGTACGGGGGTGGCTAATGAAAAACTGTTTTTT.

The V call is TRBV6-5, the J call TRBJ1-5, with 11 nucleotides matching TRBD1. The CDR3 covers 14 residues. V gave up 7 bases and J gave up 6 bases; unmatched junction bases: 5. Germline V CDR1 and CDR2: MNHEY, SVGAGI. This CDR3 is CASNGQGAAQPQHF. Written as DNA, the CDR3 is TGTGCCAGCAATGGACAGGGGGCGGCTCAGCCCCAGCATTTT.

This clone was detected once. This chain links TRBV11-2 with TRBJ1-1; D call uncertain. Trimming cost V 5 bases and J 3 bases, with 10 bases left between them. CDR3 length: 13 amino acids. Germline CDR1 is SGHAT and CDR2 is FQNNGV. CDR3 region: CASSPAGDTEAFF. In nucleotides, the CDR3 is TGTGCCAGCAGCCCCGCGGGTGACACTGAAGCTTTCTTT.

V is TRBV7-2 and J is TRBJ2-5; 11 positions agree with TRBD1. The CDR3 is 16 amino acids. The trim removed 0 bases at V and 6 bases at J, leaving 6 bases unmatched. CDR1 and CDR2 from the germline V gene are SGHTA and FQGNSA. CDR3 sequence reads: CASSLAPGQGGKTQYF. The CDR3 DNA reads TGTGCCAGCAGCTTAGCCCCGGGACAGGGGGGAAAGACCCAGTACTTC.

The chain is built from TRBV11-2 and TRBJ2-2, with 7 bases fitting TRBD2. The V gene end was trimmed by 6 bases and the J gene end by 7 bases; junction bases not matched to a gene: 8. Looked up from germline, CDR1 is SGHAT and CDR2 is FQNNGV. The CDR3 has 14 residues. For the CDR3, the DNA is TGTGCCAGCAGTCGGGACTACCGGAGCGGGGAGCTGTTTTTT. It translates to CASSRDYRSGELFF.

This clone was counted between two and nine times. This sequence joins TRBV21-1 and TRBJ1-1; no DNA check was done on the table's D call, TRBD1. TRBV21-1 is deemed a pseudogene. This CDR3 is built from 14 residues. The CDR3: CASSKEQTNTEAFF. CDR3 in DNA: TGTGCCAGCAGCAAAGAACAGACGAACACTGAAGCTTTCTTT.

This sequence joins TRBV10-3 and TRBJ1-1; D is unclear. The V gene lost 1 base and the J gene lost 3 bases, with 9 bases spanning the gap. This CDR3 contains 14 residues. The V gene's germline CDR1 is ENHRY and CDR2 SYGVKD. Here the CDR3 reads CAISEFTDHTEAFF. In nucleotides, the CDR3 is TGTGCCATCAGTGAGTTCACAGACCACACTGAAGCTTTCTTT.

This chain uses TRBV3-1 (or the pseudogene TRBV3-2) with TRBJ2-2, with 14 positions matching TRBD2. CDR1 and CDR2 from the germline V gene are LGHDT and YNNKEL (reference sequence). The CDR3 has 15 amino acids. The V segment lost 9 bases and the J segment 5 bases; nucleotides outside the gene matches: 5. The CDR3 DNA reads as TGTGCCAGTCGAGGACTAGCGGGAGGAACCGGGGAGCTGTTTTTT. It encodes CASRGLAGGTGELFF.